This T cell receptor (beta chain) was captured in a study of OX40 agonist ivuxolimab in advanced cancers. Background on the study: Ivuxolimab doses were 0.01, 0.1, 0.3, 1.5, 3 or 10 mg/kg every 2 weeks.

The length of the CDR3 is 15 residues. The V gene's germline CDR1 is LNHDA and CDR2 SQIVND (reference sequence). V gave up 9 bases and J gave up 0 bases, with 15 bases separating them. Sequencing used immunoSEQ multiplex PCR; TCRdb keeps in-frame clones, though not all of them. Of 72,000 or so clones detected, over 75% appear once; the ten largest clones hold roughly 0.23%. This clone was seen only once. Collection of blood occurred at baseline, at cycle 4 day 1, and at cycle 7 day 1. The TCR originated in an adult with an advanced solid tumor such as melanoma, head and neck, liver or kidney cancer. The source material was CD4+ or CD8+ T cells sorted from blood, sampled in a trial of the OX40 agonist ivuxolimab. The chain has TRBV19 and TRBJ1-5, with D possibly matching TRBD1 (6 bases). CDR3 nucleotides: TGTGCCAGCGCGGACAGCCCAGGTAGCAATCAGCCCCAGCATTTT. Its translation: CASADSPGSNQPQHF.